A selection of T cell receptor beta chains follows, all from one sample in a study of cytomegalovirus exposure and HLA in healthy donors. Sequenced by immunoSEQ multiplex PCR; TCRdb stores in-frame clones only, minus some. The table lists about 90,000 clones, over 60% of them singletons. The sample consisted of PBMCs. These TCRs come from a middle-aged woman in good health and CMV-seropositive. Each CDR3 is given with its conserved first and last residue. A D gene is named only where the DNA matches it firmly. A clone size is listed for some rows: how often the clone was seen (once, few, many), or a class if it is expanded.

TGTGCCAGCAGTTATTTTGCTAGCGGCCCCGGGGAGCTGTTTTTT CASSYFASGPGELFF TRBJ2-2 TRBV6-5 . TRBD2
TGTGCCAGCAGCTCGAATGCGGAAAGAACGGGGGAGCTGTTTTTT CASSSNAERTGELFF TRBJ2-2 TRBV7-3 . .
TGTGCCAGCACGCAGCAGGCGGGCACCGGGGAGCTGCTTTTT CASTQQAGTGELLF TRBJ2-2 TRBV2 . .
TGTGCCAGCAGCCACGGACAGGGTAAGGGCTACGAGCAGTACTTC CASSHGQGKGYEQYF TRBJ2-7 TRBV2 once TRBD1
TGCGCCAGCAGCCAATCCCCAGGGTACGGCTACGAGCAGTACTTC CASSQSPGYGYEQYF TRBJ2-7 TRBV4-1 . .
TGTGCCAGCAGCGTAGGAGCTTGGGACAGGGGGAACGAGCAGTACTTC CASSVGAWDRGNEQYF TRBJ2-7 TRBV9 . TRBD1
TGTGCCAGCAGCGTATCGTATAATGAGCAGTTCTTC CASSVSYNEQFF TRBJ2-1 TRBV7-9 . .
TGCGCCAGCGCCCTGGGACAGGATAATTCACCCCTCCACTTT CASALGQDNSPLHF TRBJ1-6 TRBV5-1 . TRBD1
TGTGCCAGCAGCGAAATTGACAGGGAACCAATCTTGAAGCAGTACTTC CASSEIDREPILKQYF TRBJ2-7 TRBV7-3 . TRBD1
TGCGCCAGCAGCCAAGATCGGGCGAGGGAGGCCCCCCAAGAGACCCAGTACTTC CASSQDRAREAPQETQYF TRBJ2-5 TRBV4-1 . .
TGTGCCAGCAGCGCCGGGACAGGGGGCGTGAGAAAACTGTTTTTT CASSAGTGGVRKLFF TRBJ1-4 TRBV5-8 few TRBD1
TGTGCCAGCGCGGTGGAGAACTCGGCGGTCACAGATACGCAGTATTTT CASAVENSAVTDTQYF TRBJ2-3 TRBV7-2 . .
TGTGCCAGCAGTTTTACCCCCTCGGACACCATATATTTT CASSFTPSDTIYF TRBJ1-3 TRBV27 . .
TGTGCCAGCTCACCCCCGGGAATGGGATCCTACGAGCAGTACTTC CASSPPGMGSYEQYF TRBJ2-7 TRBV18 . .
TGTGCCAGCAGTTTCCGGGGGACAGGGGTCACTGAAGCTTTCTTT CASSFRGTGVTEAFF TRBJ1-1 TRBV28 . TRBD1
TGTGCCAGCAACCCGACAGGTTACTGGGAGACCCAGTACTTC CASNPTGYWETQYF TRBJ2-5 TRBV9 . .
TGCGCCAGCAGCTTGGGGCAGGTCTACACAGATACGCAGTATTTT CASSLGQVYTDTQYF TRBJ2-3 TRBV5-1 . .
TGTGCCAGCACCGACCCACGGGCCTACGAGCAGTACTTC CASTDPRAYEQYF TRBJ2-7 TRBV5-5 few .
TGTGCCAGCAGCTTGGGGGACAGGGGAGACGCAGATACGCAGTATTTT CASSLGDRGDADTQYF TRBJ2-3 TRBV5-8 . TRBD1
TGTGCCAGTAGATGGCTGGCAGGATCCACAGATACGCAGTATTTT CASRWLAGSTDTQYF TRBJ2-3 TRBV19 . .
TGTGCCAGCAGCGTGGGCGGGGGGGATACGCAGTATTTT CASSVGGGDTQYF TRBJ2-3 TRBV9 . TRBD2
TGTGCCAGCAGCCTAGGGGTGGGCGGGGGGAACACTGAAGCTTTCTTT CASSLGVGGGNTEAFF TRBJ1-1 TRBV7-2 . .
TGTGCCAGCAGCCCGAGCTCCTACGAGCAGTACTTC CASSPSSYEQYF TRBJ2-7 TRBV7-2 few .
TGTTCCAGCAGCTTAGCGGGGGGCGAGCAGTACTTC CSSSLAGGEQYF TRBJ2-7 TRBV7-9 few TRBD2
TGTGCCTGGAGTGCCCGAGTGGGAGTTTTTAACTACGAGCAGTACTTC CAWSARVGVFNYEQYF TRBJ2-7 TRBV30 . .
TGTGCCAGCAGTTTTACTTCTCTAGCGGGAGGGCCAACAGATACGCAGTATTTT CASSFTSLAGGPTDTQYF TRBJ2-3 TRBV2 once TRBD2
TGTGCCACCCAAACCGGACAGGATATCACTGAAGCTTTCTTT CATQTGQDITEAFF TRBJ1-1 TRBV6-1 . TRBD1
TGTGCCAGCAGCATCCGGGACACCCCTCTGGCAGAAGCTTTCTTT CASSIRDTPLAEAFF TRBJ1-1 TRBV11-2 . .
TGTGCCAGCAGCTTAAGGGCTAGCGAGTCCTACGAGCAGTACTTC CASSLRASESYEQYF TRBJ2-7 TRBV7-2 . .
TGCGCCAGCGGGACAGGGGGCGCCGGGAGCTATGGCTACACCTTC CASGTGGAGSYGYTF TRBJ1-2 TRBV5-1 . TRBD1
TGTGCCAGCAGCGAATGGGACTGGATTCGAAATGAGCAGTTCTTC CASSEWDWIRNEQFF TRBJ2-1 TRBV9 once .
TGTGCCATAACGGGACAGGGTCGGTACGAGCAGTACTTC CAITGQGRYEQYF TRBJ2-7 TRBV6-5 . TRBD1
TGTGCCAGCAGACCGAGCAGGGGTTATTATGGCTACACCTTC CASRPSRGYYGYTF TRBJ1-2 TRBV28 . .
TGTGCCAGCAGTGAATTGAGGGAAACCGGGGAGCTGTTTTTT CASSELRETGELFF TRBJ2-2 TRBV2 . .
TGTGCCAGCAACAAGATGGGCAGGGGCTACGAGCAGTACTTC CASNKMGRGYEQYF TRBJ2-7 TRBV6-1 . .
TGTGCCAGCAGCCTAGGGGCGGGAGCGGCTAGAGAGCAGTTCTTC CASSLGAGAAREQFF TRBJ2-1 TRBV14 . TRBD2
TGTGCCAGTAGTATCGGGGACAGGGATGAAAAACTGTTTTTT CASSIGDRDEKLFF TRBJ1-4 TRBV19 . TRBD1
TGTGCCAGCAGCTTAGCTCTAGCGGCCCACCGGGAGCTGTTTTTT CASSLALAAHRELFF TRBJ2-2 TRBV11-3 . TRBD2
TGTGCCAGTAGTATCTTCGGGAGCTCCTACAATGAGCAGTTCTTC CASSIFGSSYNEQFF TRBJ2-1 TRBV19 . .
TGTGCCAGCAGCTTGGGCCGGGGCACCGGGGAGCTGTTTTTT CASSLGRGTGELFF TRBJ2-2 TRBV5-6 . .
TGCGCCAGCAGCTTGACTAGCGGGGGGTCAGATACGCAGTATTTT CASSLTSGGSDTQYF TRBJ2-3 TRBV5-1 . TRBD2
TGCGCCAGCAGCTTGGACGGGTACGGGAACACTGAAGCTTTCTTT CASSLDGYGNTEAFF TRBJ1-1 TRBV5-1 . .
TGCGCCAGCAGCCAAGACTTGCGGCAGTACTTC CASSQDLRQYF TRBJ2-7 TRBV4-1 . .
TGCAGCGTTGAACTTAATTACGAGCAGTACTTC CSVELNYEQYF TRBJ2-7 TRBV29-1 . .
TGTGCCAGCAGTGAATATGGGGGCCAAACCCAAGAGACCCAGTACTTC CASSEYGGQTQETQYF TRBJ2-5 TRBV25-1 . .
TGTGCCAGCAGCTTGCGCTCACGACAGGGGGGTATTCTTAACTATGGCTACACCTTC CASSLRSRQGGILNYGYTF TRBJ1-2 TRBV27 . TRBD1